This T cell receptor (beta chain) emerged from a study of T cell responses to AZD1222 COVID-19 vaccine (dated by TCRdb to the early 2020s). About the investigation overall: A total of roughly 240 trial participants underwent TCR sequencing, of whom some 210 received two doses of AZD1222 and about 25 received two doses of the MenACWY control vaccine. Trial participants were enrolled by age into subgroups of 18-55, 56-69 and 70-plus years, and approximately 150, 30 and 60 TCR-sequenced participants, respectively, were included in these subgroups.

CDR1 and CDR2 are read off the germline V gene (reference sequence) as SEHNR and FQNEAQ. The CDR3, from cysteine to phenylalanine, totals 14 residues. Only the CDR3 DNA is retained, 42 bases long and in frame from the first base. Deletion took 2 bases off V and 6 bases off J, with a span of 11 bases between the germline ends. Broader findings and caveats from the paper: CD4 TCRs associated with the vaccine covered the entire spike protein, and the dominant responses were in regions 160-218 and 743-854. The 56-69-year group was small, and its depth increase did not reach significance, likely because of low power. Conclusions about previously exposed vaccinees are limited because only 6 or 7 AZD1222 recipients were SARS-CoV-2 seropositive at baseline. Participants were mostly white British, with more females than males. The authors suggested clonal diversity may have been underestimated. Because no day 14 peak-response samples were available, the repertoires could be characterized only after the peak T cell response. Reportedly, almost half of the unique spike-specific TCRs recognized epitopes lying outside the regions that are mutated in the B.1.351 and B.1.1.7 variants. Spike-specific TCR breadth and depth rose significantly after two AZD1222 doses compared with day 0 and with MenACWY recipients.

Comments on this clone: Its recognized antigen is unknown. No much larger clonotype is one base removed from it; base qualities were not supplied.

The sample's time point label, in plain terms: sample from adult after SARS-CoV-2 infection, after symptom onset. Two convalescent COVID-19 patients, sampled after symptom onset from adults with prior SARS-CoV-2 infection, were also TCR-sequenced for comparison. The CDR3 regions of human TCRbeta chains were analyzed by immunosequencing. The authors processed their data as follows. TCRs in the repertoires were compared against a reference library of SARS-CoV-2-specific TCRs that had been generated with the MIRA antigen-specificity platform. Breadth was defined as the fraction of unique TCRs that were SARS-CoV-2-associated, and depth was defined as the fraction of total T cells that were SARS-CoV-2-associated. Using the MIRA data, every spike-specific TCR was mapped to the spike region that the TCR reacted to and assigned to either a CD4 or a CD8 class. Log10-transformed breadth and depth values were compared by one-way ANOVA with Sidak's multiple comparisons tests. Here the immuneACCESS table is served through TCRdb, limited to in-frame sequences with V and J called. Missing clones are a known gap in these copies; in checked studies unresolved V genes cover under half, and the rest lacks a known reason. D and trimming were read from the DNA, whereas the V and J calls and clone size are those reported in that table. The sample yields 140,000 to 150,000 clones; about 92% were counted once. Of the sample, about 12% is held by the ten largest clones.

The V and J genes are TRBV7-9 and TRBJ1-3; the D gene is possibly TRBD1, with 5 bases matching. The sample in question was peripheral blood, obtained after recovery from COVID-19. This sequence was found in an adult who had recovered from COVID-19. The nucleotides read TGTGCCAGCAGCTTAAGCAGGGTTGAAAACACCATATATTTT. Its coded protein is CASSLSRVENTIYF. Beyond the CDR3, the reference TRBV7-9 and TRBJ1-3 genes provide the residues; the full variable domain reads: DTGVSQNPRHKITKRGQNVTFRCDPISEHNRLYWYRQTLGQGPEFLTYFQNEAQLEKSRLLSDRFSAERPKGSFSTLEIQRTEQGDSAMYLCASSLSRVENTIYFGEGSWLTVV.